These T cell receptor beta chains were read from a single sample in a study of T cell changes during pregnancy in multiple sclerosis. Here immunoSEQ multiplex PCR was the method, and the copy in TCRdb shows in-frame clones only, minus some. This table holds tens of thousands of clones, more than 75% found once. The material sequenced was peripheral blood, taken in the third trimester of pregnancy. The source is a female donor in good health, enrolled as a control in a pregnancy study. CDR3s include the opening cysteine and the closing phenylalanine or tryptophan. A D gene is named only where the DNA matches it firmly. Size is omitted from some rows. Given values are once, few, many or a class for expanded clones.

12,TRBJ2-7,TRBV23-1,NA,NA,TGCGCCAGCACACCGACAGAAGGCGAGCAGTACTTC,CASTPTEGEQYF
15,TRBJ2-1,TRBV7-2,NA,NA,TGTGCCAGCAGCTTGGGCCTTCCGCCTTACAATGAGCAGTTCTTC,CASSLGLPPYNEQFF
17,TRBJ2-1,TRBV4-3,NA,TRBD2,TGCGCCAGCAGCCAAGGAACTAGCGGGGGGGGATACAATGAGCAGTTCTTC,CASSQGTSGGGYNEQFF
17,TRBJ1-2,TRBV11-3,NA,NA,TGTGCCAGCAGCTTAGTCTGGACAGCAGGAGCTTTTTATGGCTACACCTTC,CASSLVWTAGAFYGYTF
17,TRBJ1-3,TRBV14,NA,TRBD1,TGTGCCAGCAGTCAACGGACAGGGGAGTCCTCTGGAAACACCATATATTTT,CASSQRTGESSGNTIYF
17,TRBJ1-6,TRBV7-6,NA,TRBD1,TGTGCCAGCAGCCCCGACAGGGGGAAGTCCTATAATTCACCCCTCCACTTT,CASSPDRGKSYNSPLHF
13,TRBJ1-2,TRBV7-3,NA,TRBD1,TGTGCCAGCAGCCCTACTGACAGGGATGGCTACACCTTC,CASSPTDRDGYTF
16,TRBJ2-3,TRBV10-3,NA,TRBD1,TGTGCCATCAGTGACCTCCAGGGGGCAAGCACAGATACGCAGTATTTT,CAISDLQGASTDTQYF
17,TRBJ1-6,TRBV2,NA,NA,TGTGCCAGCAGTGAAGGACAGTCAAGCTCCTATAATTCACCCCTCCACTTT,CASSEGQSSSYNSPLHF
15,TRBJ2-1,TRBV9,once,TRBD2,TGTGCCAGCAGCGTAGGAGCGGGAGCGCTCAATGAGCAGTTCTTC,CASSVGAGALNEQFF
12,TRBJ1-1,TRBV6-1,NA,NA,TGTGCCAGCAGTGAAGCCCTAGGAGGGAGGGACTTT,CASSEALGGRDF
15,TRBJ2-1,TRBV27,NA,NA,TGTGCCAGCTCAAAAAGAGGGAGGCCCGAAGGGGAGCAGTTCTTC,CASSKRGRPEGEQFF
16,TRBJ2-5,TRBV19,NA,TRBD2,TGTGCCAGTAGTAAGCTAGCGGGAGTGGGTGGAGAGACCCAGTACTTC,CASSKLAGVGGETQYF
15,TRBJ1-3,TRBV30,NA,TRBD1,TGTGCCTGGACGGGACAGGGAATATCTGGAAACACCATATATTTT,CAWTGQGISGNTIYF
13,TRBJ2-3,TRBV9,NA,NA,TGTGCCAGCAGCAGTAGCGGAGGAGATACGCAGTATTTT,CASSSSGGDTQYF
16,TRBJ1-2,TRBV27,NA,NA,TGTGCCAGCAGTTTAAAAGTGGAGGGGATACACTATGGCTACACCTTC,CASSLKVEGIHYGYTF
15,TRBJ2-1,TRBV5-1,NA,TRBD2,TGCGCCAGCAGCTTGGCCCTGACTAGCGGGGGTGAGCAGTTCTTC,CASSLALTSGGEQFF
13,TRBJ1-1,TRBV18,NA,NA,TGTGCCAGCTCACCAAACCAGGGCATTTGGACTTTCTTT,CASSPNQGIWTFF
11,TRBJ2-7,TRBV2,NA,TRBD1,TGTGCCAGCAGTGACCTCGGGACAGTCCTGTTC,CASSDLGTVLF
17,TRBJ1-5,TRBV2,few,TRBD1,TGTGCCAGCAGTGAGGGACAGGGGGCAAGGAGCAATCAGCCCCAGCATTTT,CASSEGQGARSNQPQHF
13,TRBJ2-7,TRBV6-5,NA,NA,TGTGCCAGCAGGATCGGCGGGGTCTACGAGCAGTACTTC,CASRIGGVYEQYF
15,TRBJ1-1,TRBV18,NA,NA,TGTGCCAGCTCACGAGCGGCAGGGGAAGGCACTGAAGCTTTCTTT,CASSRAAGEGTEAFF
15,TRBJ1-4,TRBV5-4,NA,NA,TGTGCCAGCAGCGAGGGAGGGGAAGTAGGGGTGGAACTGTTTTTT,CASSEGGEVGVELFF
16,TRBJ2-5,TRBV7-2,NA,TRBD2,TGTGCCAGCAGCCCCAGACTAGCCGGGTTAGGCGAGACCCAGTACTTC,CASSPRLAGLGETQYF
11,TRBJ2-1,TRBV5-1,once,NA,TGCGCCAGCGGGGAGTACAATGAGCAGTTCTTC,CASGEYNEQFF
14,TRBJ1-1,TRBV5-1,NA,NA,TGCGCCAGCAGCCCTACAGTCATGAACACTGAAGCTTTCTTT,CASSPTVMNTEAFF
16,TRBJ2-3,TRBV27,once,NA,TGTGCCAGCAGTGTCACTTCAGGGGTGGGCACAGATACGCAGTATTTT,CASSVTSGVGTDTQYF
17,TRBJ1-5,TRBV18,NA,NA,TGTGCCAGCTCACCGGAGCGGGAGGAGCTGGGCAATCAGCCCCAGCATTTT,CASSPEREELGNQPQHF
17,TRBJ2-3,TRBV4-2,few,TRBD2,TGTGCCAGCAGCCAAGAAGGTAGCGGGGGGGCCAAAGATACGCAGTATTTT,CASSQEGSGGAKDTQYF
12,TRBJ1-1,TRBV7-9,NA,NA,TGTGCCACCACCCCGGGGGGCACTGAAGCTTTCTTT,CATTPGGTEAFF
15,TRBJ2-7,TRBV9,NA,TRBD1,TGTGCCAGCAGCGCCCCAGGACAGGGTATCGACGAGCAGTACTTC,CASSAPGQGIDEQYF
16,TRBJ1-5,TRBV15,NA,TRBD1,TGTGCCACCAGCACCGGACAGGGAGTGAGCAATCAGCCCCAGCATTTT,CATSTGQGVSNQPQHF
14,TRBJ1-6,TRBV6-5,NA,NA,TGTGCCAGCACCTCAGCCGAGCGGAATTCACCCCTCCACTTT,CASTSAERNSPLHF
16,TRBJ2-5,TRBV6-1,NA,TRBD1,TGTGCCAGCAGCGAAAGGACAGGGGGCTTTAGAGAGACCCAGTACTTC,CASSERTGGFRETQYF